This T cell receptor (beta chain) stems from a study of CD8 T cells in ankylosing spondylitis. Findings and limits, study-wide: Disease-associated clonotypes exhibited CD8+ identity and were relatively infrequent in peripheral blood.

This clonotype has only a few counts. The antigen is not known. TCRdb recomputed calls from the 5' RACE reads with MiXCR, one row per CDR3 protein. The sample has roughly 260,000 distinct CDR3 sequences; 20% are singletons. The receptor comes from a male donor with ankylosing spondylitis or in good health (not recorded which). The material sequenced was blood, either unsorted or a sorted T cell fraction (not recorded which).

CDR3 region: CSVLGGLAMADTQYF. The CDR3, as DNA: TGCAGCGTCCTAGGTGGACTAGCTATGGCAGATACGCAGTATTTT. J is TRBJ2-3 and V is TRBV29-1, with 8 bases aligning to TRBD2. Germline V lookup: CDR1 SQVTM, CDR2 ANQGSEA. The CDR3 covers 15 residues. J lost 4 bases, V lost 6 bases, and 12 bases had no gene match.